This entry concerns a single TCR beta chain. Its antigen specificity is not known. Nothing much larger sits one base from this clone, and base qualities are not available. TCRbeta CDR3 regions were amplified from genomic DNA by means of the immunoSEQ Assay, a bias-controlled multiplex PCR. Processing in the source paper ran as follows. The number of nucleated cells in each sample was estimated by amplification of reference gene primers within the assay. Sequence reads were collapsed and filtered to measure the absolute abundance of every unique TCRbeta CDR3 rearrangement. Productive Simpson clonality was computed per sample as the square root of Simpson's diversity index over productive rearrangements. The clones in this table, taken by TCRdb from immuneACCESS, are in-frame only. Not every clone is retained; where verified, under half of the shortfall comes from an unresolved V gene, and the cause of the rest is unknown. For V, J and clone size, that table is used; D and trimming come from the DNA. The sample includes about 310,000 clones, with 87% observed a single time. Of the sample, approximately 2.2% is held by the ten largest clones.

Collaborating institutions collected whole blood in K2EDTA tubes following their own protocols. Collaborator samples were shipped for TCRbeta analysis as frozen whole blood, isolated PBMCs, or DNA extracted from either sample type. The data were obtained in a study of blood T cell repertoires in COVID-19 (dated by TCRdb to 2020 to 2021). General notes on the study: The collaborator samples originated in the United States, Italy and Spain and spanned the acute and convalescent phases of COVID-19. A freely available public database, intended as a resource for researchers studying the immune response to SARS-CoV-2, is where the repertoires were released. The material from the prospective study consisted of cDNA or gDNA derived from T cells, B-cell-depleted T cells, or PBMCs. Where available, HLA class I and class II types were taken from metadata supplied by the sample provider and were not determined by assay-based typing. Deeply sampled blood TCRbeta repertoires from subjects exposed to, actively infected with, or recovered from COVID-19 were included in the dataset. The samples were drawn from the first 160 participants of the ongoing ImmuneRACE study and from some 1,300 subjects provided by 6 global collaborators. Nearly every sample came with metadata listing a de-identified subject ID, COVID-19 status, age in years and sex. Overall study outcomes, separate from this receptor: The amount of clinical and demographic metadata varied by source and participant and was provided uncurated.

From the cysteine up to the phenylalanine, the CDR3 has a length of 14 residues. The only DNA kept is the CDR3, 42 bases in frame from the first base. V was cut back by 6 bases and J by 5 bases, leaving a gap of 16 bases between them. According to the germline V gene (reference sequence), CDR1 reads LNHDA and CDR2 reads SQIVND. The source of this sequence is a man aged 18 to 30 with active or convalescent COVID-19. The sequence joins TRBV19 to TRBJ1-1; the D gene is perhaps TRBD1, from 6 matching bases. The source material was peripheral blood. This receptor carries the CDR3 CASRNRVDLTEAFF. At the DNA level, the sequence is TGTGCCAGTAGAAACAGGGTCGATTTGACTGAAGCTTTCTTT. Reference TRBV19 and TRBJ1-1 genes cover what lies past the CDR3, so the full variable domain is DGGITQSPKYLFRKEGQNVTLSCEQNLNHDAMYWYRQDPGQGLRLIYYSQIVNDFQKGDIAEGYSVSREKKESFPLTVTSAQKNPTAFYLCASRNRVDLTEAFFGQGTRLTVV.